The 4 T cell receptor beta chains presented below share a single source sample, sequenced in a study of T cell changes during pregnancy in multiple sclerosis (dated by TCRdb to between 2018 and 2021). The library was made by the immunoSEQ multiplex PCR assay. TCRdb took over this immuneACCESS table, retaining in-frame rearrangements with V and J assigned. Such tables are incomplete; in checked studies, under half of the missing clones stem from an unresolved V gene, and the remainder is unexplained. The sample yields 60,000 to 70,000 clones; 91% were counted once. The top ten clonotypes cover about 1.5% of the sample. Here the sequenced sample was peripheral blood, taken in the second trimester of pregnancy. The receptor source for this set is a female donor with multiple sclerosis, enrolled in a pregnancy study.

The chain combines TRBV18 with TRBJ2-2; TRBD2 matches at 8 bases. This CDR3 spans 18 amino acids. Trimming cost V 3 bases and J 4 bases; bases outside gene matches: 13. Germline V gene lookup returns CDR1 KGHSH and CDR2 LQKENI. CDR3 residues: CASSPWSSGGSGTGELFF. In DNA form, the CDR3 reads TGTGCCAGCTCACCCTGGTCAAGCGGGGGTTCGGGCACCGGGGAGCTGTTTTTT.

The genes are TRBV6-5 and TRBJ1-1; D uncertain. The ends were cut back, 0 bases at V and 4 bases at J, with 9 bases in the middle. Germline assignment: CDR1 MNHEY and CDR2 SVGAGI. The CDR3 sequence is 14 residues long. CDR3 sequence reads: CASSYSDLATEAFF. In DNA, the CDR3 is TGTGCCAGCAGTTACTCAGATCTGGCCACTGAAGCTTTCTTT.

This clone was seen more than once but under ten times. CDR3 in DNA: TGCGCCAGCAGCTTGGAGGCGGCAGGGCCAGGTGAAGCTTTCTTT. Its protein is CASSLEAAGPGEAFF. The rearrangement joins TRBV5-1 to TRBJ1-1; possible D gene TRBD1, 5 bases. V lost 0 bases to trimming and J lost 7 bases, with 16 bases between them. CDR3 size: 15 residues. Germline CDR1 reads SGHRS; CDR2 reads YFSETQ.

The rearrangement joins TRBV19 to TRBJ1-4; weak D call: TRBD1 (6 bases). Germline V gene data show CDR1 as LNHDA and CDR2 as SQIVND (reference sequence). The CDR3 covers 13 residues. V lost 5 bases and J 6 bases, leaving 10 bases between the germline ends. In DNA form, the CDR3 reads TGTGCCAGTAGTGTCAACAGGGATGAAAAACTGTTTTTT. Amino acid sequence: CASSVNRDEKLFF.